This T cell receptor (beta chain) was recovered during a study of control samples from healthy donors and cancer patients. Clones were read by immunoSEQ multiplex PCR, and TCRdb kept only the in-frame ones, dropping some. The sample includes approximately 220,000 clones, over 90% of them seen just once. The CDR3 contains 15 residues. Per germline, CDR1 LGHNA and CDR2 YNFKEQ. V was shortened by 4 bases and J by 3 bases, with 15 bases between the two germline ends. This chain joins TRBV4-2 and TRBJ2-5; D may be TRBD1 (8 bases). Sequencing input: blood. The TCR originated in a man over 45 in good health. The CDR3 protein is CASSRLQGGEETQYF. The CDR3, as DNA: TGTGCCAGCAGCCGGCTACAGGGGGGGGAAGAGACCCAGTACTTC.